Listed here are 17 T cell receptor beta chains from one sample, sequenced in a study of T cell responses to AZD1222 COVID-19 vaccine. Using immunoSEQ multiplex PCR, the repertoire was profiled, and TCRdb retains in-frame clones only, with some absent. The table has 200,000 or so clones, around 93% seen once. The sequencing used peripheral blood, collected 28 days after the second AZD1222 dose. The origin of the receptors is an adult who received the AZD1222 COVID-19 vaccine.

V is TRBV5-1 and J is TRBJ2-6; the D is unclear. Looked up from germline, CDR1 is SGHRS and CDR2 is YFSETQ. Trimming pared 0 bases from V and 0 bases from J, leaving 7 bases between. This CDR3 comprises 16 residues. This CDR3 reads CASSLEGISGANVLTF. The CDR3 coding sequence is TGCGCCAGCAGCTTGGAGGGCATCTCTGGGGCCAACGTCCTGACTTTC.

This rearrangement joins TRBV10-1 to TRBJ2-5; a weak D match, TRBD2 (7 bases). Deletions cut 2 bases from V and 7 bases from J, with 20 bases between. The CDR3 is 16 amino acids. Germline V lookup: CDR1 WNHNN, CDR2 SYGVQD (reference sequence). The DNA of the CDR3 is TGCGCCAGCAGTGAGACCATCAGGGGAGGGGCTGTGACCCAGTACTTC. Its protein is CASSETIRGGAVTQYF.

The gene calls are TRBV19 and TRBJ2-7; no clear D gene. Germline V gives CDR1 LNHDA, CDR2 SQIVND (reference sequence). Trimming left V 3 bases short and J 2 bases short, with 8 bases between. This CDR3 is 13 amino acids long. The CDR3 DNA sequence: TGTGCCAGTAGTATGCAAACAGCCTACGAGCAGTACTTC. Translation gives CASSMQTAYEQYF. The full variable domain, rest sourced from reference TRBV19 and TRBJ2-7, is DGGITQSPKYLFRKEGQNVTLSCEQNLNHDAMYWYRQDPGQGLRLIYYSQIVNDFQKGDIAEGYSVSREKKESFPLTVTSAQKNPTAFYLCASSMQTAYEQYFGPGTRLTVT.

In this sample, this clone turned up a few times. The chain couples TRBV18 to TRBJ2-1, with 16 bases identical to TRBD2. CDR1 KGHSH and CDR2 LQKENI come from the germline V gene. The length of the CDR3 is 15 residues. With V trimmed by 3 bases and J by 9 bases, 2 bases remained unmatched. The CDR3 loop is CASSPGLAGGLEQFF. CDR3 in DNA: TGTGCCAGCTCACCGGGACTAGCGGGGGGGCTTGAGCAGTTCTTC.

The chain carries TRBV9 and TRBJ2-1, with no clear D. Trimming took 0 bases from V and 0 from J, leaving 13 bases between them. The CDR3 has 17 residues. CDR1 and CDR2 (germline): SGDLS, YYNGEE. CDR3: CASSVESSWSSYNEQFF. The CDR3, as DNA: TGTGCCAGCAGCGTAGAGAGCAGCTGGAGCTCCTACAATGAGCAGTTCTTC.

To note about this clone: The same CDR3 also results from other DNA sequences found in this sample. This chain joins TRBV5-4 and TRBJ2-1, with D perhaps matching TRBD2 (6 bases). This CDR3 has 11 residues. The germline V and J ends were trimmed by 4 bases and 7 bases, with 6 bases remaining between them. Germline CDR1 reads SGHNT; CDR2 reads YYREEE (reference sequence). The CDR3 sequence: CASSRGNEQFF. The CDR3 nucleotides are TGTGCCAGCAGCCGGGGGAATGAGCAGTTCTTC.

The genes are TRBV28 and TRBJ1-3; weak D call: TRBD1 (5 bases). Per germline, CDR1 MDHEN and CDR2 SYDVKM. The CDR3 loop spans 15 amino acids. V lost 6 bases, J lost 0 bases, and 12 bases lay in between. In DNA form, the CDR3 reads TGTGCCAGCAGGACCCCGGGACCCTCTGGAAACACCATATATTTT. It codes for CASRTPGPSGNTIYF.

This sequence joins TRBV28 and TRBJ1-5, with TRBD1 as a possible D gene (6 bases). CDR1 is MDHEN and CDR2 is SYDVKM in the germline V gene. V was cut by 6 bases and J by 2 bases, with 14 bases left in between. The CDR3 extends over 15 amino acids. The CDR3 region is CASSLGGEGNQPQHF. The CDR3 coding sequence is TGTGCCAGCAGCCTAGGGGGTGAGGGCAATCAGCCCCAGCATTTT. Together with reference TRBV28 and TRBJ1-5, the CDR3 gives the full variable domain: DVKVTQSSRYLVKRTGEKVFLECVQDMDHENMFWYRQDPGLGLRLIYFSYDVKMKEKGDIPEGYSVSREKKERFSLILESASTNQTSMYLCASSLGGEGNQPQHFGDGTRLSIL.

The chain joins TRBV5-1 to TRBJ2-5; TRBD2 aligns across 12 bases. The V gene's germline CDR1 is SGHRS and CDR2 YFSETQ. The CDR3 length is 16 residues. J was trimmed by 2 bases and V by 4 bases; bases with no gene match: 6. The chain's CDR3 is CASSPRLAGDQETQYF. The CDR3 nucleotides read TGCGCCAGCAGCCCCAGACTAGCGGGGGATCAAGAGACCCAGTACTTC.

This chain connects TRBV2 to TRBJ2-5, with 9 bases lining up with TRBD2. This CDR3 contains 15 residues. V was pared by 8 bases and J by 2 bases, with 9 bases of the junction left unmatched. The germline gives CDR1 SNHLY, CDR2 FYNNEI. CDR3 nucleotides: TGTGCCAGCTCCTGGCAGCGGGGGGATCAAGAGACCCAGTACTTC. The encoded protein is CASSWQRGDQETQYF.

V usage is TRBV5-1 and J usage is TRBJ2-3; the match to TRBD2 covers 10 bases. The V gene end was trimmed by 5 bases and the J gene end by 0 bases; junction bases not matched to a gene: 3. CDR1 is SGHRS and CDR2 is YFSETQ in the germline V gene. CDR3 length: 15 residues. The CDR3 spells CASRKAGGSTDTQYF. The CDR3, as DNA: TGCGCCAGCAGAAAAGCGGGGGGGAGCACAGATACGCAGTATTTT.

The chain uses TRBV5-1 and TRBJ2-1; TRBD1 aligns across 7 bases. CDR3 length: 12 residues. Germline CDR1 and CDR2: SGHRS and YFSETQ. V shed 3 bases, J shed 8 bases, and the junction held 2 bases outside the gene matches. The CDR3 loop is CASSSQGDEQFF. CDR3 in DNA: TGCGCCAGCAGCTCTCAGGGGGATGAGCAGTTCTTC.

The chain is built from TRBV19 and TRBJ1-1; no clear D. Per germline, CDR1 LNHDA and CDR2 SQIVND (reference sequence). The CDR3 is made up of 13 amino acids. V was trimmed by 7 bases and J by 3 bases, leaving 12 bases between them. CDR3 nucleotide sequence: TGTGCCAGTAAGAGGGAATGGGACACTGAAGCTTTCTTT. It translates to CASKREWDTEAFF.

The chain combines TRBV18 with TRBJ2-1; D gene uncertain. The germline gives CDR1 KGHSH, CDR2 LQKENI. Trimming stripped 3 bases from V and 10 bases from J, with 13 bases between. The CDR3 sequence is 13 residues long. The CDR3 coding sequence is TGTGCCAGCTCACCTCCTCTGGGTAAGGAGCAGTTCTTC. Its protein product is CASSPPLGKEQFF.

For this clone: A read error may produce the germline difference seen at one junction end. The chain couples TRBV6-2 or TRBV6-3 to TRBJ1-2; tentative D call: TRBD1 (6 bases). The CDR3 sequence is 11 residues long. Germline V CDR1 and CDR2: MNHEY, SVGEGT. DNA for the CDR3: TGTGCCAGCAGTTACGGTTATGGGGGACACTTC. Its translation is CASSYGYGGHF.

The CDR3 loop is CASSQPPRTRNNEQFF. Here the CDR3 DNA reads TGTGCCAGCAGCCAACCCCCACGGACCAGAAACAATGAGCAGTTCTTC. This chain connects TRBV6-2 or TRBV6-3 to TRBJ2-1; D is unresolved. Trimming pared 6 bases from V and 5 bases from J, leaving 20 bases between. The V gene's germline CDR1 is MNHEY and CDR2 SVGEGT. The CDR3 runs to 16 residues.

The rearrangement uses TRBV6-6 and TRBJ2-1, with 9 bases lining up with TRBD1. This CDR3 is 15 amino acids long. Unmatched junction bases numbered 9, after V lost 5 bases and J lost 7 bases. CDR1 MNHNY and CDR2 SVGAGI come from the germline V gene (reference sequence). Written as DNA, the CDR3 is TGTGCCAGCAGTCCCCGGGACAGGGACATAAATGAGCAGTTCTTC. Protein product: CASSPRDRDINEQFF.